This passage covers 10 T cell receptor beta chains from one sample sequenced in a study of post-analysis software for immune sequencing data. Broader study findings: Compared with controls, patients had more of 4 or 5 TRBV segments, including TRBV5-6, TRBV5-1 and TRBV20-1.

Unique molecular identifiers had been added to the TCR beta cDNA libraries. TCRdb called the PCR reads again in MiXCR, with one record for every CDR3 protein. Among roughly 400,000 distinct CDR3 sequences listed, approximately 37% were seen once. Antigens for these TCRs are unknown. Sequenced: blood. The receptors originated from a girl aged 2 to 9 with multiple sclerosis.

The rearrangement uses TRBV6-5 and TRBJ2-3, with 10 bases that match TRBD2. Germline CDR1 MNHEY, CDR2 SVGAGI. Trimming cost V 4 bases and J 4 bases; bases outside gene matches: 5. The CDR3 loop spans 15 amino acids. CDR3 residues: CASSSSGGAADTQYF. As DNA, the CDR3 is TGTGCCAGCAGTTCCAGCGGGGGGGCGGCAGATACGCAGTATTTT.

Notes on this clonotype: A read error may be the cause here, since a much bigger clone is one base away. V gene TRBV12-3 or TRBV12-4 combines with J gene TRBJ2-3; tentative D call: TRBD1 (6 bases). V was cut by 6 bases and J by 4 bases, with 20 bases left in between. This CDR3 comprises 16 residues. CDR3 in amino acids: CASSPTQGRGADTQYF. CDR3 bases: TGTGCCAGCAGCCCGACACAGGGCCGAGGCGCAGATACGCAGTATTTT.

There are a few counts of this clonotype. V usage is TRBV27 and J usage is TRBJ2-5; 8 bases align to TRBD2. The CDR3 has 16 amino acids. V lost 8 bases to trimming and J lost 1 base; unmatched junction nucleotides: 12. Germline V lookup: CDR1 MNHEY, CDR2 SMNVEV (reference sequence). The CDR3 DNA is TGTGCCAGCGGATTACTAATCGGGGGGGCCCAAGAGACCCAGTACTTC. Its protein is CASGLLIGGAQETQYF.

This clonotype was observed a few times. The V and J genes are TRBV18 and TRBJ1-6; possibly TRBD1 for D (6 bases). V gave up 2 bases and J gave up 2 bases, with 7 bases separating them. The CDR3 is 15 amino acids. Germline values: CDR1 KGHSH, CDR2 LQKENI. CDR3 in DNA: TGTGCCAGCTCACCAACAGGGACCTATAATTCACCCCTCCACTTT. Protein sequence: CASSPTGTYNSPLHF.

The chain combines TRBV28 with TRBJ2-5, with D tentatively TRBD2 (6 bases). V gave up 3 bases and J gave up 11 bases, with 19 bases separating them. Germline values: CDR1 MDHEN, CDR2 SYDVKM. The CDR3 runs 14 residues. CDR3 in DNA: TGTGCCAGCAGTTTTATGTCGGGAGTGAAAGAGCAGTACTTC. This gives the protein CASSFMSGVKEQYF.

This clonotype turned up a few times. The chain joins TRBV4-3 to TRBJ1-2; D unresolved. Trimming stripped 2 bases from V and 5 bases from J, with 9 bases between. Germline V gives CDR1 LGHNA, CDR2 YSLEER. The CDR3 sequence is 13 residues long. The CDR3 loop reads CASSQLGGYGYTF. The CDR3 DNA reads TGCGCCAGCAGCCAATTGGGAGGGTATGGCTACACCTTC.

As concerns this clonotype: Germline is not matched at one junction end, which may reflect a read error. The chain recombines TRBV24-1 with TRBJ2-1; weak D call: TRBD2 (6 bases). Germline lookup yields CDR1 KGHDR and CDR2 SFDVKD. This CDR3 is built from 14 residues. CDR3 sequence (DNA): TGTACCACCAGTGGGAGGAGTTGGGACAATGAGCAGTTCTTC. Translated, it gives CTTSGRSWDNEQFF.

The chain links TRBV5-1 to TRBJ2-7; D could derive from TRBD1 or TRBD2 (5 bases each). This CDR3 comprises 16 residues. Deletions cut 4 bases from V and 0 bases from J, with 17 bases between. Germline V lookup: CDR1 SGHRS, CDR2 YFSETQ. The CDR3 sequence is CASSLGVAGRSYEQYF. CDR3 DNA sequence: TGCGCCAGCAGCCTCGGGGTCGCAGGGCGCTCCTACGAGCAGTACTTC.

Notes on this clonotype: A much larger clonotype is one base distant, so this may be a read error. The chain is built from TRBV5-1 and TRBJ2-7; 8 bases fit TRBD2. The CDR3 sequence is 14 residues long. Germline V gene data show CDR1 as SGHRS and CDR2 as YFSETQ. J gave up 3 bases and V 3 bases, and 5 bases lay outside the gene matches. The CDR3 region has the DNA TGCGCCAGCAGCTGGGTAGCGGGAAGCTACGAGCAGTACTTC. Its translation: CASSWVAGSYEQYF.

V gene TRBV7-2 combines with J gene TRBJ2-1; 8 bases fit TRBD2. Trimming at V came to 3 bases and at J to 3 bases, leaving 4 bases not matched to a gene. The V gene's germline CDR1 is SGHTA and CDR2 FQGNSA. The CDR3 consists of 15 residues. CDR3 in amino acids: CASSFGGAVYNEQFF. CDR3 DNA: TGTGCCAGCAGCTTCGGGGGGGCCGTCTACAATGAGCAGTTCTTC.